These T cell receptor beta chains were read from a single sample in a study of T-cell memory formation after mild COVID-19. Using its own MiXCR run on the 5' RACE reads, TCRdb lists one record per CDR3 protein. The data contain hundreds of thousands of distinct CDR3 sequences, roughly 15% of them singletons. Sequences were obtained from PBMCs or a T cell subset sorted from them (not recorded which). These receptors originate from a man aged 18 to 30 who had mild COVID-19 (a few samples of this study predate the infection). Cell type and time point are not known. CDR3s include the opening cysteine and the closing phenylalanine or tryptophan.

v_call | cdr3_aa
TRBV19 | CATRQGPQPPEAFF
TRBV6-5 | CASSYGDHTGELFF
TRBV7-9 | CASSSRGGGPREQFF
TRBV7-2 | CASSPARGWQETQYF
TRBV29-1 | CSVERPPETQYF
TRBV12-3/TRBV12-4 | CASSLGAGGFTDTQYF
TRBV11-2 | CASSIHGTPHEQFF
TRBV12-3/TRBV12-4 | CASSPRRLINSNQPQHF
TRBV27 | CASSPTAREGTYEQYF
TRBV20-1 | CSARDQDSTSTDTQYF
TRBV20-1 | CSARSPTSGGGLNTDTQYF
TRBV9 | CASSVATGVGGGQETQYF
TRBV20-1 | CSAKGDSYEQYF
TRBV28 | CASPPLWLAGGTDTQYF
TRBV28 | CASSQVSGNTIYF
TRBV4-1 | CASRAGVWDRFSSYGYTF
TRBV5-6 | CASSFLDRRYNEQFF
TRBV29-1 | CSVVTASNEQFF
TRBV3-1 | CASSQAGTGVVQPQHF
TRBV6-5 | CASSLTSGVLEETQYF
TRBV4-3 | CASSQDPTSGANVLTF
TRBV5-1 | CASSLGIRDTTQYF
TRBV3-1 | CASSLGRNYEQYF
TRBV7-6 | CASGRGHQETQYF
TRBV20-1 | CSARAGDRDGTEAFF
TRBV4-2 | CASSQGLTRLAGGSTDTQYF
TRBV13 | CASSPLRETTTDTQYF
TRBV6-2/TRBV6-3 | CASSSAGQGYYEQYF
TRBV5-1 | CASSLGGDGGYTF
TRBV15 | CATHPESGELFF
TRBV7-2 | CASIQGLWGDNEQFF
TRBV18 | CASSQGRSREQYF
TRBV6-5 | CASSRQGRTEAFF
TRBV4-2 | CASSQDRLYNEQFF
TRBV6-5 | CASSSTTGGPREAFF
TRBV20-1 | CSAPRRGGAPDTQYF
TRBV7-6 | CASSIRDRPNTGELFF
TRBV11-2 | CASSSGRQGEGDIQYF
TRBV5-1 | CASSLWGNGYTF
TRBV6-6 | CASSYRLTVPNYGYTF
TRBV12-3/TRBV12-4 | CASSNRQGPSF
TRBV5-1 | CASSLDGNYGYTF
TRBV12-3/TRBV12-4 | CASSFRGSDGYTF
TRBV4-3 | CATWNTEAFF
TRBV7-2 | CASTSLGRYNEQFF
TRBV9 | CASSPLLDWGSPLHF
TRBV6-2/TRBV6-3 | CASSLPTLAPSYEQYF